This TCR beta chain was identified during a study of shared clonotypes between healthy human individuals. Only in-frame clones appear in the TCRdb table, and some are missing; sequencing was by immunoSEQ multiplex PCR. The table shows some 200,000 clones, with 50% to 80% occurring only once. This CDR3 has 14 residues. CDR1 is SGHTA and CDR2 is FQGTGA in the germline V gene. V lost 2 bases to trimming and J lost 1 base, with 8 bases between them. Findings of the study overall: Larger estimated richness was generally recorded for naive subsets relative to memory subsets. All-four-donor shared clonotypes had higher generation probabilities than non-shared clonotypes did. Between several donors, naive CD4 clonotypes were shared at a level of around 4.8%.

Concerning this clone itself: The antigen remains unidentified.

The specimen was memory CD4+ T cells sorted from blood. Stated subset: CD45RA-negative fraction. The source is a man aged 30 to 39 in good health. This chain connects TRBV7-3 to TRBJ1-2; D not certain. The CDR3 region is CASSLGQNNYGYTF. CDR3 coding DNA: TGTGCCAGCAGCTTAGGGCAAAATAACTATGGCTACACCTTC.